This T cell receptor (beta chain) was profiled in a study of beta chain features in type 1 diabetes. Remarks on this clone: A junction end diverges from the germline sequence, so it may reflect a read error.

One heparinised draw, averaging roughly 110 mL, was taken per donor. Sorted populations were all over 95% pure. Isolated RNA was reverse transcribed in full, so expressed TCRB transcripts were sequenced. The assay was immunoSEQ multiplex PCR, and TCRdb's table has in-frame clones only and misses some. Of 110,000 to 150,000 clones in the sample, less than 8.5% were seen once. This clonotype originated in a young woman in good health. The sample comprised central memory CD4+ T cells from blood.

Here the CDR3 reads CASSSQTSGRAHVF. CDR3 bases: TGCGCCAGCAGCTCGCAGACTAGCGGGAGGGCCCATGTCTTC. The V and J genes are TRBV5-1 and TRBJ2-7; the match to TRBD2 covers 14 bases. CDR3 size: 14 residues. CDR1 SGHRS and CDR2 YFSETQ come from the germline V gene.